The 10 T cell receptor beta chains below were found in one sample sequenced in a study of blood T cell repertoires in COVID-19. This table comes from immunoSEQ multiplex PCR, and its TCRdb copy is limited to in-frame clones, with some not included. The sample lists roughly 230,000 clones; about 88% were seen once. The sequenced sample consisted of peripheral blood. The receptors stem from a woman between 40 and 55 years old who had recovered from COVID-19.

This clone was observed a single time. The rearrangement uses TRBV7-3 and TRBJ2-7, with 11 bases fitting TRBD1. The CDR3 spans 15 residues. Losses at the gene ends were 4 bases for V and 8 bases for J; bases not matched to a gene: 10. The V gene's germline CDR1 is SGHTA and CDR2 FQGTGA. The CDR3: CASSSTPGQGAKQYF. The CDR3 region has the DNA TGTGCCAGCAGCTCCACCCCCGGACAGGGGGCTAAGCAGTACTTC.

This clone appeared a few times. The CDR3 loop reads CGVAVYNEQFF. The CDR3 DNA reads as TGTGGGGTAGCGGTGTACAATGAGCAGTTCTTC. V gene TRBV6-5 combines with J gene TRBJ2-1; the D gene is possibly TRBD2 (6 bases). The V gene's germline CDR1 is MNHEY and CDR2 SVGAGI. The CDR3 consists of 11 residues.

The chain links TRBV6-5 to TRBJ2-1, with D tentatively TRBD1 (5 bases). The length of the CDR3 is 15 residues. Trimming removed 0 bases from V and 0 bases from J, with 6 bases in between. Germline CDR1 reads MNHEY; CDR2 reads SVGAGI. Here the CDR3 DNA reads TGTGCCAGCAGTTACTCTGGACACTCCTACAATGAGCAGTTCTTC. This encodes CASSYSGHSYNEQFF.

The chain couples TRBV28 to TRBJ1-2; D is ambiguous. The V and J ends lost 3 bases and 8 bases respectively, with 10 bases between them. CDR3 size: 12 residues. CDR1 is MDHEN, CDR2 SYDVKM, per germline. CDR3: CASSFSNSGYTF. CDR3 sequence (DNA): TGTGCCAGCAGTTTTTCGAACTCCGGCTACACCTTC.

This chain uses TRBV29-1 with TRBJ2-1, with D perhaps matching TRBD2 (5 bases). CDR1 and CDR2 (germline): SQVTM, ANQGSEA. The CDR3 totals 13 residues. Between the trimmed V and J ends, which lost 7 bases and 0 bases, there was a span of 10 bases. The CDR3 loop reads CSETGISYNEQFF. Here the CDR3 DNA reads TGCAGCGAGACCGGGATCTCCTACAATGAGCAGTTCTTC.

The rearrangement joins TRBV24-1 to TRBJ1-1, with D possibly being TRBD1 (6 bases). Looked up from germline, CDR1 is KGHDR and CDR2 is SFDVKD. This CDR3 has 12 residues. V shed 3 bases and J shed 7 bases, with 8 bases lying between them. The CDR3 DNA follows: TGTGCCACCAGTGATAGGGGGTTTGAAGCTTTCTTT. It codes for CATSDRGFEAFF.

In DNA form, the CDR3 reads TGTGCCAGTAGTATAATAAGAGGCGAGTACAATGAGCAGTTCTTC. This gives the protein CASSIIRGEYNEQFF. V and J are TRBV19 and TRBJ2-1; D uncertain. The germline V gene has CDR1 LNHDA and CDR2 SQIVND (reference sequence). This CDR3 comprises 15 residues. The ends were cut back, 2 bases at V and 4 bases at J, with 12 bases in the middle.

The chain uses TRBV7-8 and TRBJ2-7, with 9 bases matching TRBD1. Germline CDR1 is SGHVS and CDR2 is FQNEAQ. This CDR3 spans 14 amino acids. V lost 5 bases and J lost 3; bases outside the gene matches: 5. The CDR3 protein is CASSPTGQGYEQYV. The CDR3 nucleotides read TGTGCCAGCAGCCCTACGGGACAGGGCTACGAGCAGTACGTC.

This chain joins TRBV28 and TRBJ2-1, with 9 positions matching TRBD2. Germline trimming cut 5 bases from V and 7 bases from J; bases unmatched to any gene: 6. Germline V gene sequence: CDR1 MDHEN, CDR2 SYDVKM. The CDR3 contains 14 residues. CDR3 protein: CASSDSGGSNEQFF. CDR3 DNA sequence: TGTGCCAGCAGTGATAGCGGGGGAAGTAATGAGCAGTTCTTC.

This clone came up once. This chain uses TRBV5-5 with TRBJ2-3; no clear D. The germline V gene encodes CDR1 SGHKS and CDR2 YYEKEE (reference sequence). Trimming shortened V by 1 base and J by 2 bases, and 8 bases separated the two germline ends. The CDR3 sequence is 14 residues long. Here the CDR3 reads CASSLLQTTDTQYF. The CDR3 DNA is TGTGCCAGCAGCTTGTTACAGACCACAGATACGCAGTATTTT.